The 7 T cell receptor beta chains below come from one sample, sequenced in a study of blood T cell repertoires in COVID-19. The table came from immunoSEQ multiplex PCR; TCRdb's copy has only in-frame clones and leaves some out. The sample yields around 290,000 clones, roughly 86% seen once. The sequencing input was PBMCs or T cells enriched from blood (not recorded which). These receptors were taken from a woman in her twenties or thirties who had recovered from COVID-19.

V gene TRBV7-2 combines with J gene TRBJ1-2; the match to TRBD1 covers 7 bases. Germline trimming cut 5 bases from V and 8 bases from J; bases unmatched to any gene: 8. Germline V lookup: CDR1 SGHTA, CDR2 FQGNSA. The CDR3 contains 13 residues. CDR3 in amino acids: CASSPDREGGYTF. The CDR3 nucleotides read TGTGCCAGCAGCCCCGACAGGGAAGGCGGCTACACCTTC.

The chain couples TRBV2 to TRBJ1-3, with D unresolved. The V gene lost 4 bases and the J gene lost 8 bases, with 9 bases spanning the gap. Germline-derived CDR1 and CDR2 are SNHLY and FYNNEI. The CDR3 sequence is 12 residues long. CDR3 in amino acids: CASSVSRDTIYF. The CDR3 coding sequence is TGTGCCAGCAGTGTCTCTCGGGACACCATATATTTT.

This clone came up a few times. This sequence joins TRBV19 and TRBJ1-5; D uncertain. Germline V gene sequence: CDR1 LNHDA, CDR2 SQIVND (reference sequence). The V gene lost 7 bases and the J gene lost 0 bases, with 10 bases spanning the gap. CDR3 length: 14 residues. The CDR3 DNA follows: TGTGCCAGTAAGACGACTTATAGCAATCAGCCCCAGCATTTT. Translation gives CASKTTYSNQPQHF.

V usage is TRBV2 and J usage is TRBJ2-7; 11 positions match TRBD2. Looked up from germline, CDR1 is SNHLY and CDR2 is FYNNEI. This CDR3 is 15 amino acids long. V lost 6 bases to trimming and J lost 3 bases; unmatched junction nucleotides: 7. The CDR3 region has the DNA TGTGCCAGCAGGGGAACTAGCGGGGGCCTCTACGAGCAGTACTTC. It translates to CASRGTSGGLYEQYF. Combining the CDR3 with reference TRBV2 and TRBJ2-7 gives the whole variable domain EPEVTQTPSHQVTQMGQEVILRCVPISNHLYFYWYRQILGQKVEFLVSFYNNEISEKSEIFDDQFSVERPDGSNFTLKIRSTKLEDSAMYFCASRGTSGGLYEQYFGPGTRLTVT.

The rearrangement uses TRBV9 and TRBJ1-1; 7 nucleotides align to TRBD1. V shed 0 bases, J shed 4 bases, and the junction held 3 bases outside the gene matches. The CDR3 extends over 14 amino acids. Germline CDR1 reads SGDLS; CDR2 reads YYNGEE. The CDR3 coding sequence is TGTGCCAGCAGCGTAGAAGACAGGGCCACTGAAGCTTTCTTT. Protein product: CASSVEDRATEAFF.

DNA of the CDR3: TGCGCCAGCAGCGAACGGACAGCCTCACCCTACGAGCAGTACTTC. It is translated as CASSERTASPYEQYF. The chain has TRBV5-1 and TRBJ2-7, with D tentatively TRBD1 (6 bases). Germline V CDR1 and CDR2: SGHRS, YFSETQ. V dropped 4 bases and J dropped 2 bases, with 16 bases sitting between them. This CDR3 region has 15 residues.

In this sample, this clone turned up once. V usage is TRBV28 and J usage is TRBJ1-1; a weak D match, TRBD1 (5 bases). Germline V gene sequence: CDR1 MDHEN, CDR2 SYDVKM. Trimming removed 8 bases at V and 10 bases at J, with 23 bases between. The CDR3 has 14 residues. DNA of the CDR3: TGTGCCAGCCTCTCTTGGGGGGGGTCTGGGTTAGCTTTCTTT. Protein sequence: CASLSWGGSGLAFF.